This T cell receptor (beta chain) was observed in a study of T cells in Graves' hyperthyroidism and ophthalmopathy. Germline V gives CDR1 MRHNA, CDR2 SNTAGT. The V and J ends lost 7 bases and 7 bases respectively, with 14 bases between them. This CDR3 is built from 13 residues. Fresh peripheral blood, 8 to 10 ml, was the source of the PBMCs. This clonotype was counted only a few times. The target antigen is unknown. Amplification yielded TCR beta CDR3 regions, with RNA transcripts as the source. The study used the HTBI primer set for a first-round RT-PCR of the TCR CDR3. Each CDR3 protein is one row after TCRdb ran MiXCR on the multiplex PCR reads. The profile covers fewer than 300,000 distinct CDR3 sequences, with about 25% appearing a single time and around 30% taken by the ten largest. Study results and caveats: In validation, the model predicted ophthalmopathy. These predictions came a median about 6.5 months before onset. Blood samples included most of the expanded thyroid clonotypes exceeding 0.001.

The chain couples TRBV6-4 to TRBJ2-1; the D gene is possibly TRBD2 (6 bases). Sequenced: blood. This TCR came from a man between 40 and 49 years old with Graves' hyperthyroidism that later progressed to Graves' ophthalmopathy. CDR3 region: CASKYYSGNEQFF. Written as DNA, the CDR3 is TGTGCCAGCAAGTATTATAGCGGAAATGAGCAGTTCTTC.